This T cell receptor beta chain was captured in a study of CD8 T cells in ankylosing spondylitis. Findings and caveats of the study: A TCR beta motif of about eight highly homologous variants appeared characteristic of ankylosing spondylitis blood. Disease-linked clones bore a CD8+ phenotype, appearing relatively rarely in peripheral blood.

This clonotype was seen repeatedly, ten times or more. Its antigen is unidentified. The CDR3 consists of 17 residues. Trimming took 0 bases from V and 1 from J, leaving 12 bases between them. Looked up from germline, CDR1 is LGHNA and CDR2 is YSLEER. Molecular-barcoded quantitative 5'-RACE produced these TCR beta libraries. MiXCR, applied by TCRdb to the 5' RACE reads, yields one record per CDR3 protein. The sample lists under 850,000 distinct CDR3 sequences; under 20% were seen once. The material sequenced was blood, either unsorted or a sorted T cell fraction (not recorded which). The TCR originated in a male donor with ankylosing spondylitis. The chain carries TRBV4-3 and TRBJ2-2; unclear D gene. CDR3 loop: CASSQDLTAWNTGELFF. The CDR3 DNA is TGCGCCAGCAGCCAAGATTTAACAGCCTGGAACACCGGGGAGCTGTTTTTT.